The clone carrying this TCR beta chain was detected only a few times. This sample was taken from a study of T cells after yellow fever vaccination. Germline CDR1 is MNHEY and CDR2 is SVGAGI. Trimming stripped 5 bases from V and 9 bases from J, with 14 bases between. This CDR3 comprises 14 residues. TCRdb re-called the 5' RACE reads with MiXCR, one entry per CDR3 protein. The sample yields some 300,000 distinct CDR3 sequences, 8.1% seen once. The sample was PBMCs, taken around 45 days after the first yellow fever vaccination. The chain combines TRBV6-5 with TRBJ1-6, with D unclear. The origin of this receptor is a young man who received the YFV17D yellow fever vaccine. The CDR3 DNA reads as TGTGCCAGCAGTCCCGGGAAGTGGGCTTCACCCCTCCACTTT. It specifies CASSPGKWASPLHF.